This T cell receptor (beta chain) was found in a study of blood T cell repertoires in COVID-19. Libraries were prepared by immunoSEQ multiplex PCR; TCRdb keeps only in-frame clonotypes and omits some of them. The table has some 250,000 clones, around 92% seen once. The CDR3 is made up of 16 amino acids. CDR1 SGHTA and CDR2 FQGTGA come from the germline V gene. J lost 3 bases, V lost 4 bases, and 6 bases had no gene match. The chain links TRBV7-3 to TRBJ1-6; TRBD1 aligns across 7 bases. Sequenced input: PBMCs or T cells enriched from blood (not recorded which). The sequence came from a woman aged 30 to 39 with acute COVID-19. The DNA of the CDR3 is TGTGCCAGCAGCTCCAACAGGGGAAACTATAATTCACCCCTCCACTTT. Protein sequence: CASSSNRGNYNSPLHF.